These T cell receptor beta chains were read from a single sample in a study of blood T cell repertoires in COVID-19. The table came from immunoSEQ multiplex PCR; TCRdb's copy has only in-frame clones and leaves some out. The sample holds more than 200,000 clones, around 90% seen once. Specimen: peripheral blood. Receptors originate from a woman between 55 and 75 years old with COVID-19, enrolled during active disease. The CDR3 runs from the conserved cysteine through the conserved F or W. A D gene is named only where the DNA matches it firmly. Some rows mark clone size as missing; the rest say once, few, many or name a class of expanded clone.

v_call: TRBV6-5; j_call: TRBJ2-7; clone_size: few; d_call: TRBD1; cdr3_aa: CAVLWGQGATEQYF; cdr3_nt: TGTGCCGTCCTTTGGGGACAGGGGGCTACTGAGCAGTACTTC
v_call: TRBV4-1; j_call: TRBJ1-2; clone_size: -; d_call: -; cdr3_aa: CASSQGGEGLNYGYTF; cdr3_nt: TGCGCCAGCAGCCAAGGTGGAGAGGGCCTTAACTATGGCTACACCTTC
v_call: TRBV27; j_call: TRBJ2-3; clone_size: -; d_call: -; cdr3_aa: CASSLLGGMGPDTQYF; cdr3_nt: TGTGCCAGCAGTTTACTCGGCGGGATGGGTCCAGATACGCAGTATTTT
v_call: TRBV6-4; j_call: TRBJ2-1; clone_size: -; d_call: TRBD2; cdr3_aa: CASRATGLAGGEQFF; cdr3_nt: TGTGCCAGCAGAGCTACGGGACTAGCGGGAGGTGAGCAGTTCTTC
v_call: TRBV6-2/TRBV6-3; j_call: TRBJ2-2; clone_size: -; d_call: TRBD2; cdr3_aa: CASSYWTSGRSGELFF; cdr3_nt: TGTGCCAGCAGTTACTGGACTAGCGGGAGGTCCGGGGAGCTGTTTTTT
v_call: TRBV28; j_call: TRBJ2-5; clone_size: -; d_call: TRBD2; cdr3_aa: CASSLTSGRVGETQYF; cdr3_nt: TGTGCCAGCAGTTTAACTAGCGGGAGGGTTGGGGAGACCCAGTACTTC
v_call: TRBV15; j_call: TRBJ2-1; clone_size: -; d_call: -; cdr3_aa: CATTSLNEQFF; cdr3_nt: TGTGCCACCACCTCCCTCAATGAGCAGTTCTTC
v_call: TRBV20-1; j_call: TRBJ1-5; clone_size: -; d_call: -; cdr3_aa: CSASIVRQAYSNQPQHF; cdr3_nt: TGCAGTGCTAGTATTGTTCGGCAGGCATATAGCAATCAGCCCCAGCATTTT
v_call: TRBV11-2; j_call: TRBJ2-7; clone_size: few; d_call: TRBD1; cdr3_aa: CASSEWDSSYEQYF; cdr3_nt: TGTGCCAGCAGCGAATGGGACAGCTCCTACGAGCAGTACTTC
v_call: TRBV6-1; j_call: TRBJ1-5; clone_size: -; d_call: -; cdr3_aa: CASSEQGRESPQHF; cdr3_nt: TGTGCCAGCAGTGAACAGGGCAGGGAATCGCCCCAGCATTTT
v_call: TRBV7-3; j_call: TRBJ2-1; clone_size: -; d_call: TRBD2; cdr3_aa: CASSQEGPSGEQFF; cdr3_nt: TGTGCCAGCAGCCAAGAGGGGCCTAGCGGTGAGCAGTTCTTC
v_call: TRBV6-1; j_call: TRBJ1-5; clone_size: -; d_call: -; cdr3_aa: CASSELTGGQPQHF; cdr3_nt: TGTGCCAGCAGTGAACTTACGGGCGGGCAGCCCCAGCATTTT
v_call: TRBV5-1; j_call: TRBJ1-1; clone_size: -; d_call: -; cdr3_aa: CASSLAATQRMNTEAFF; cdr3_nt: TGCGCCAGCAGCTTGGCCGCGACCCAGAGGATGAACACTGAAGCTTTCTTT
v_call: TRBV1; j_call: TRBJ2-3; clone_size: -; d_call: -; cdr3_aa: CTSSLEGSVLGGDRYF; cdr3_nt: TGCACCAGCAGCCTTGAGGGGTCTGTATTGGGGGGAGACAGGTATTTT
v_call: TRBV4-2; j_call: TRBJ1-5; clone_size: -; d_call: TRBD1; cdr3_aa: CASSQENRGDQPQHF; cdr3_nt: TGTGCCAGCAGCCAGGAGAACAGGGGCGATCAGCCCCAGCATTTT
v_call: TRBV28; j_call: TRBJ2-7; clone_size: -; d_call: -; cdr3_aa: CASRRGQGAGKGNEQYF; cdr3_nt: TGTGCCAGCAGGCGGGGCCAGGGTGCCGGAAAGGGCAACGAGCAGTACTTC
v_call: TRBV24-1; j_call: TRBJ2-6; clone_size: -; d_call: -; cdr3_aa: CATSDVPGAHSGANVLTF; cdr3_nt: TGTGCCACCAGTGACGTGCCGGGAGCACATTCTGGGGCCAACGTCCTGACTTTC
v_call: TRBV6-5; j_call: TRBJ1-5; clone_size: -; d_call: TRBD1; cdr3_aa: CASSGQWDQPQHF; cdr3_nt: TGTGCCAGCTCGGGACAGTGGGACCAGCCCCAGCATTTT